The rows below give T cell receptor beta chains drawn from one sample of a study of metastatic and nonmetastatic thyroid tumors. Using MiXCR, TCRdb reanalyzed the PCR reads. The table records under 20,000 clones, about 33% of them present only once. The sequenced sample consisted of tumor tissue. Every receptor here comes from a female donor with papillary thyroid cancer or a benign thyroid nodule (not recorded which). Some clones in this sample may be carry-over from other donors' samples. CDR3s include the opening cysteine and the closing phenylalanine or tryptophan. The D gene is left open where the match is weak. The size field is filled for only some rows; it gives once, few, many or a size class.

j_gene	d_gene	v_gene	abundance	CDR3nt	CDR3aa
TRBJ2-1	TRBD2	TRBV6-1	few	TGTGCCAGCAGTGCCCAGGGAGGGCCGCACAATGAGCAGTTCTTC	CASSAQGGPHNEQFF
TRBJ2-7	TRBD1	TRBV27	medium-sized	TGTGCCAGCAGACCCATCCCCCGGGACAGGGGGTACGAGCAGTACTTC	CASRPIPRDRGYEQYF
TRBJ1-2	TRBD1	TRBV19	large	TGTGCCAGTAGCGGACAGGGGGACTATGGCTACACCTTC	CASSGQGDYGYTF
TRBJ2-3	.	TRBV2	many	TGTGCCAGCAGTCTTCTTGCTACGCAGTATTTT	CASSLLATQYF
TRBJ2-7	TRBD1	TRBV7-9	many	TGTGCCAGCAGGACCCGACAGGGCGGCGAGCAGTACTTC	CASRTRQGGEQYF
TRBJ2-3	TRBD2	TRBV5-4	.	TGTGCCAGCAGCTTTTTCGGGGGGAGGGCAGATACGCAGTATTTT	CASSFFGGRADTQYF
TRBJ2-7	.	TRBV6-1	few	TGTGCCAGCAGTGAACCGGGGGCAGTCTACTCCTACGAGCAGTACTTC	CASSEPGAVYSYEQYF
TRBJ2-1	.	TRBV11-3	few	TGTGCCAGCAGCTTAGACCCGCATGAGCAGTTCTTC	CASSLDPHEQFF
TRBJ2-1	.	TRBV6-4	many	TGTACGGGTTGGAGCGGACACAATGAGCAGTTCTTC	CTGWSGHNEQFF
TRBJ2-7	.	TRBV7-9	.	TGTGCCAGCAGCAAGCCGGGATCCCCCTACGAGCAGTACTTC	CASSKPGSPYEQYF
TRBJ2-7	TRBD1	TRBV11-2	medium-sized	TGTGCCAGCAGTCGGCCCGGGACAGGGTGGGAGCAGTACTTC	CASSRPGTGWEQYF
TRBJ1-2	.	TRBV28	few	TGTGCCAGCAGAGAAGTCCCGGGAAGACTATATGGCTACACCTTC	CASREVPGRLYGYTF
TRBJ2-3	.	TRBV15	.	TGTGCCACCAGCAGAGGGGGACGAGGTGGCGCCGGCGAAGATACGCAGTATTTT	CATSRGGRGGAGEDTQYF
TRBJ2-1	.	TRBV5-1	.	TGCGCCAGCAGCTTGGCGGTAGAAGACAATGAGCAGTTCTTC	CASSLAVEDNEQFF
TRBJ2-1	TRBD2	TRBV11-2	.	TGTGCCAGCAGCCCTTTCCGGGCGGGAGGGCACAATGAGCAGTTCTTC	CASSPFRAGGHNEQFF
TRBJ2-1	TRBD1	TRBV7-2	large	TGTGCCAGCAGCTCGCCGGTCGGGACAGGCGACAATGAGCAGTTCTTC	CASSSPVGTGDNEQFF
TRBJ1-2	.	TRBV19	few	TGTGCCAGTAGGGCACCCCCGAACAACTATGGCTACACCTTC	CASRAPPNNYGYTF
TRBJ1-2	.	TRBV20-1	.	TGCGGGGGGAGTGAAACTAACTATGGCTACACCTTC	CGGSETNYGYTF
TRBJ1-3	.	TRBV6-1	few	TGTGCCAGCAGTCTTGATACCCCCTCTGGAAACACCATATATTTT	CASSLDTPSGNTIYF
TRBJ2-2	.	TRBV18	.	TGTGCCAGCTCACCGGTCAAGTGGAGCGGCAACACCGGGGAGCTGTTTTTT	CASSPVKWSGNTGELFF
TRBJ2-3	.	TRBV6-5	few	TGTGCCAGCAGTTACCCGACAGAGGGGCTCCCTTTCACAGATACGCAGTATTTT	CASSYPTEGLPFTDTQYF
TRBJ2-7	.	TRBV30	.	TGTGCCTGGAGTGGTTTGCCCACCTACGAGCAGTACTTC	CAWSGLPTYEQYF
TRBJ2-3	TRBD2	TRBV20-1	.	TGCAGTGCCAGGTCGGGCGGGAGGGTCGCTAGCACAGATACGCAGTATTTT	CSARSGGRVASTDTQYF
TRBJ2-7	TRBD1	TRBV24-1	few	TGTGCCACCTCCGGGACAGGACTTGTGGAGCAGTACTTC	CATSGTGLVEQYF
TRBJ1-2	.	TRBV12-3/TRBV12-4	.	TGTGCCAGCAGCTCCAGGGACTCCGACTATGGCTACATCTTC	CASSSRDSDYGYIF
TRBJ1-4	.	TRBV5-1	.	TGCGCCAGCAGCTCAACAGGGCCTAATGAAAAACTGTTTTTT	CASSSTGPNEKLFF
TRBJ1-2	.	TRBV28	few	TGTGCCAGCAGTTTAGGTGACTATGGCTACACCTTC	CASSLGDYGYTF
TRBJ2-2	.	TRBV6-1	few	TGTGCCAGCAGTCAGAACACCGGGGAGCTGTTTTTT	CASSQNTGELFF
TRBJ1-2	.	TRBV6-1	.	TGTGCCACCTCAAATAGAGACAAACAAGGCTACACCTTC	CATSNRDKQGYTF
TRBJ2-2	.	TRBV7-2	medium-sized	TGTGCCAGCAGCTCGGACAGCCTCACCGGGGAGCTGTTTTTT	CASSSDSLTGELFF
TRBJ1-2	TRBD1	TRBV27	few	TGTGCCAGCAGTTTGTACAGGGGGCAGAACTATGGCTACACCTTC	CASSLYRGQNYGYTF
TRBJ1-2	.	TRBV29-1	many	TGCAGCGTTGAGACAGGTGGCTACACCTTC	CSVETGGYTF
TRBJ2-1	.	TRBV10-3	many	TGTGCCATCAGTGAGTCGACTGCGTCTAATGAGCAGTTCTTC	CAISESTASNEQFF
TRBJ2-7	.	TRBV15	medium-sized	TGTGCCACCAGCATATCTACAGACTCCTACGAGCAGTACTTC	CATSISTDSYEQYF
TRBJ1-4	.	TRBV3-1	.	TGTGCCAGCAGCCAAGCTGGGTGCTTTGGAAAACTGTTTTTT	CASSQAGCFGKLFF
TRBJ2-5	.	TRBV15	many	TGTGCCACCAGCAGAGACCGATCCCGGGCTCAAGAGACCCAGTACTTC	CATSRDRSRAQETQYF
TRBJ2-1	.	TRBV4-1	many	TGCGCCAGCAGCCAAGAACAGTTAAGCTCCTACAATGAGCAGTTCTTC	CASSQEQLSSYNEQFF
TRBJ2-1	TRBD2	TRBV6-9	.	TGCGCCAGCAGTCCGGGACTAGCGGGAGGGCTCTCTGAGCAGTTCTTC	CASSPGLAGGLSEQFF
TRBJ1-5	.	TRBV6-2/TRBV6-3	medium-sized	TGTGCCAGCAGTTATACGGATCCTCAGCCCCAGCATTTT	CASSYTDPQPQHF
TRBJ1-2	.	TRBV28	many	TGTGCCAGCATGTTCGGGGGGGGCTACACCTTC	CASMFGGGYTF
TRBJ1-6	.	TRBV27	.	TGTGCCAGCAGTTCGACAGCAGACAATTCACCCCTCCACTTT	CASSSTADNSPLHF